The TCR beta chain described here comes from a study of spatial heterogeneity in lung cancer. The time point was: blood at routine non-recurrence follow-up after resection. Whole RNA came from tumor, nontumor lung or frozen PBMC and was sequenced without being sorted. The germline V gene has CDR1 SGHDT and CDR2 YYEEEE. With 0 bases removed from V and 1 base from J, the gap between germline ends came to 11 bases. This CDR3 has 15 amino acids. TCRdb processed the 5' RACE reads anew with MiXCR; each CDR3 protein has one entry. The sample carries about 120,000 distinct CDR3 sequences, 12% recorded once. J is TRBJ2-7 and V is TRBV5-6, with D perhaps given as TRBD1 or TRBD2 (5 bases each). This material consisted of PBMCs, taken at follow-up. The receptor was isolated from a male donor with early-stage non-small cell lung cancer. The CDR3 DNA sequence: TGTGCCAGCAGCTTGGGACAGCGGATTTCCTACGAGCAGTACTTC. It is translated as CASSLGQRISYEQYF.